This entry is about one TCR beta chain. This clonotype was seen at least ten times. The clone's antigen remains unknown. There are no base qualities to consult, and no much larger clone falls within one base. Sequences SNHLY (CDR1) and FYNNEI (CDR2) are obtained from the germline V gene. Reading from cysteine to phenylalanine, the CDR3 counts 12 amino acids. Of all the DNA, just the CDR3 is kept, 36 bases in frame from base 1. V was cut back by 9 bases and J by 8 bases, leaving a gap of 16 bases between them. The intended sense of this specimen's time point label: persistent/refractory GD, antithyroid drugs over 5 years with positive TRAb. RNA was extracted from PBMCs in TRIzol for both TCR sequencing and RNA sequencing. Graves' disease was diagnosed according to American Thyroid Association guidelines. Recruitment of patients was carried out at an endocrinology department in Xi'an, China. Each patient gave approximately 10 milliliters of peripheral blood, collected in an EDTA anticoagulant tube. Ficoll Paque Plus density gradient separation was used to isolate PBMCs, and no additional T cell sorting was done. An Agilent 2100 Bioanalyzer and agarose gel were used to check RNA quality, while a NanoDrop 2000 measured RNA concentration.

This specimen belongs to a study of regulatory T cells in long-lasting Graves disease (dated by TCRdb to 2020 to 2022). Regarding the complete study: Persistent Graves' disease was defined as antithyroid drug treatment for over 5 years with persistently positive TSH receptor autoantibodies. On average, persistent Graves' disease patients in the clinical cohort had been on antithyroid drugs for around ten years. TCR sequencing covered approximately 13 persistent and about 20 newly diagnosed Graves' disease patients, some 33 samples in total. Persistent Graves' disease patients were compared with newly diagnosed Graves' disease patients by peripheral blood TCR sequencing and RNA sequencing. The study took place in China and was registered as a clinical trial.

Library preparation used multiplex PCR. TCRdb names Illumina HiSeq 4000 as the instrument used. CDR3 regions were amplified by Arm-PCR with iRepertoire HTBI primers to construct TCR beta libraries. Before sequencing, the PCR products underwent gel purification. The authors' analysis ran thus. Across samples, some 62 TRBV and 13 to 15 TRBJ segments were identified and used for gene usage analysis of CDR3 amino acid clonotypes. COPE and FqMerger were used to merge the filtered high-quality paired reads into contigs. BLAST was used to align contigs to IMGT TRBV, TRBD and TRBJ reference genes, and CDR3 was defined according to IMGT. Clonotypes above 0.1% frequency were classified as highly expanded clones. Repertoire diversity was measured by Shannon entropy, and V-J evenness by the Gini coefficient. A clonotype was considered public if more than one individual shared it. TCRdb reran the public reads through fastp at Q25 and MiXCR, keeping productive beta chains. Duplicate CDR3 protein sequences are folded into a single record with the most common DNA and genes. The V and J calls were not made by the authors but by TCRdb's processing. A total of 650,000 to 850,000 distinct CDR3 sequences appear in this sample, approximately 29% of them only once. The biggest ten clones account for roughly 41% of the sample.

Study-level results and caveats: Persistent disease showed preferential use of TRBV28, TRBJ1-2 and TRBJ2-5, whereas newly diagnosed disease favored TRBV20-1 and TRBJ2-1. Because the primary lesion, thyroid tissue, could not be accessed, the study looked at peripheral blood alone. Sequencing and analysis were limited to the TCR beta chain. Persistent patients shared more public clonotypes among themselves (2,741) than newly diagnosed patients did (more than 850). The small sample size was acknowledged by the authors as a limitation that may reduce accuracy. Lower TCR Shannon entropy and fewer highly expanded clones were observed in persistent Graves' disease patients than in newly diagnosed patients, which suggested clonal expansion.

The TCR sequence derives from a female donor with Graves disease. The material was peripheral blood mononuclear cells (PBMCs), obtained when the disease was refractory, from a patient treated with antithyroid drugs. The chain was built from TRBV2 and TRBJ1-2; a confident D gene designation cannot be given. The CDR3 has the sequence CASNRRGIGYTF. Read as DNA, the sequence is TGTGCCAGTAACAGAAGAGGGATCGGCTACACCTTC. With the portions outside the CDR3 filled from the reference TRBV2 and TRBJ1-2 genes, the complete variable region becomes EPEVTQTPSHQVTQMGQEVILRCVPISNHLYFYWYRQILGQKVEFLVSFYNNEISEKSEIFDDQFSVERPDGSNFTLKIRSTKLEDSAMYFCASNRRGIGYTFGSGTRLTVV.